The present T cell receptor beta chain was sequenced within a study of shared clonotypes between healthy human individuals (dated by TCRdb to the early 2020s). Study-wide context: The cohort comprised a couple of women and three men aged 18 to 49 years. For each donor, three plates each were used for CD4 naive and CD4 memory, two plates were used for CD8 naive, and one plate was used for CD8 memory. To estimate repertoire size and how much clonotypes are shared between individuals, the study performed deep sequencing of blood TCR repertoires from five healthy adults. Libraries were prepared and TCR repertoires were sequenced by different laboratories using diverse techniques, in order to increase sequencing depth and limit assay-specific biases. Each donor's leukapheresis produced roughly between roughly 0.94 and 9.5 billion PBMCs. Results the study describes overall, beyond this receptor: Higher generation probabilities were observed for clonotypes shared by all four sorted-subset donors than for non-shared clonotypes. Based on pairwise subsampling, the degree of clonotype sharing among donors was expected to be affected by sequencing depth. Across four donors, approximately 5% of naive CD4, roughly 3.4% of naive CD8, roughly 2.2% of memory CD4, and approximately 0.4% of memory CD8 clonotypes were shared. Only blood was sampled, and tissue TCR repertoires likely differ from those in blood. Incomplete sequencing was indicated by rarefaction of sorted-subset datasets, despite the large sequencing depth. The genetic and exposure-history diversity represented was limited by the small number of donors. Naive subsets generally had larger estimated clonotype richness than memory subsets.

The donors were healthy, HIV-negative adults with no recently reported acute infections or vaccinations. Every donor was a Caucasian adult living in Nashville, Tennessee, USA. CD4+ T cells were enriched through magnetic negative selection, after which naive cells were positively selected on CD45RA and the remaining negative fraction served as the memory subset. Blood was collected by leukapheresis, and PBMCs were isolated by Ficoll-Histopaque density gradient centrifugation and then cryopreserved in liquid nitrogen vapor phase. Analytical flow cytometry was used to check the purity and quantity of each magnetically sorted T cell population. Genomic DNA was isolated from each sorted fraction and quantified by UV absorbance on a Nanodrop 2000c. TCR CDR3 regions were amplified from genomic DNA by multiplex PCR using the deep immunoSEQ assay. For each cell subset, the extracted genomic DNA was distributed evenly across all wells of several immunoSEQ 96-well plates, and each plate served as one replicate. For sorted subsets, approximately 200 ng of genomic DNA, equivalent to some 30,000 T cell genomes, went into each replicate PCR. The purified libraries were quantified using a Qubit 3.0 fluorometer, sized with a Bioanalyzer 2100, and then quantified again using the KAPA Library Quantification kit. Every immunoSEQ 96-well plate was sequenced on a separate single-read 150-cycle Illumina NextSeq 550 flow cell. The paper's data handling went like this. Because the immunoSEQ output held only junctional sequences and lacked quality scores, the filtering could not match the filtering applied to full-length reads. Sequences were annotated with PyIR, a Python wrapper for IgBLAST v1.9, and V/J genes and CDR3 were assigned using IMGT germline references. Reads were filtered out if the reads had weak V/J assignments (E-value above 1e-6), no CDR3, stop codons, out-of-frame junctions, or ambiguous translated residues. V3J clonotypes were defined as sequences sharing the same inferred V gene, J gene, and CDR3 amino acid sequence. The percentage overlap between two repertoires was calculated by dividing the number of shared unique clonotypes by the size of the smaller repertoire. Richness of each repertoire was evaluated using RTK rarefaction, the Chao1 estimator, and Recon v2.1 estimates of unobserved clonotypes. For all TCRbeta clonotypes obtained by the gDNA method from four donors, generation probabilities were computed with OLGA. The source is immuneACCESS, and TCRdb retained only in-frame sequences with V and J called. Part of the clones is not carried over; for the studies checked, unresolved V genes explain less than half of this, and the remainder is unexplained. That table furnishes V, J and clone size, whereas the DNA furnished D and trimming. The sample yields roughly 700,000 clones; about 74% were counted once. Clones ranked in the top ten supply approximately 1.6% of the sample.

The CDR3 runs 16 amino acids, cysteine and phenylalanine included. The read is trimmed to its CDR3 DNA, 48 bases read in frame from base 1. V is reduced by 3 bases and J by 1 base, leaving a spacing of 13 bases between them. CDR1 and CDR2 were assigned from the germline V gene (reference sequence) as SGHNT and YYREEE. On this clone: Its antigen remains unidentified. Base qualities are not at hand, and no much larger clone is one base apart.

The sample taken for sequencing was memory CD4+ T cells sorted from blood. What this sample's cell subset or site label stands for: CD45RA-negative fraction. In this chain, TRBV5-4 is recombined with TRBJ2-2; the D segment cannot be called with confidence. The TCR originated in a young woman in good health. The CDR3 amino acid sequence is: CASSSPNQENTGELFF. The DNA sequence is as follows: TGTGCCAGCAGCTCGCCCAACCAGGAGAACACCGGGGAGCTGTTTTTT.